This is a list of T cell receptor beta chains from one sample in a study of blood T cells in healthy people across ages. A single record per CDR3 protein comes from TCRdb applying MiXCR to the 5' RACE reads. The table lists 1.5 million to 2 million distinct CDR3 sequences, 25% to 30% of them singletons. Sequences were obtained from blood. The receptors were gathered from a woman aged 25 to 39 in good health. CDR3s include the opening cysteine and the closing phenylalanine or tryptophan. Each record gives: J gene, D gene, V gene, clone size, CDR3 protein, CDR3 DNA. A D gene is named only where the DNA matches it firmly. Size is stated for part of the rows, as once, few or many counts, or as a class when the clone is expanded.

>TRBJ2-7|-|TRBV7-9|-
CASSPFSSHEQYF
TGTGCCAGCAGCCCCTTTAGCTCCCACGAGCAGTACTTC
>TRBJ2-6|-|TRBV5-1|many
CASSLGVVSGANVLTF
TGCGCCAGCAGCTTGGGCGTCGTCTCTGGGGCCAACGTCCTGACTTTC
>TRBJ1-2|-|TRBV3-1|-
CASSSLSGDLYGYTF
TGTGCCAGCAGCTCACTTTCCGGGGACCTCTATGGCTACACCTTC
>TRBJ2-7|TRBD1|TRBV3-1|-
CASSQRGLGSYEQYF
TGTGCCAGCAGCCAAAGGGGGCTCGGATCCTACGAGCAGTACTTC
>TRBJ2-1|-|TRBV27|-
CASCMGGATEQFF
TGTGCCAGCTGCATGGGGGGGGCTACTGAGCAGTTCTTC
>TRBJ1-4|-|TRBV20-1|few
CSASPRGLVLDEKRFF
TGCAGTGCTAGCCCCAGGGGACTAGTTTTGGACGAAAAACGGTTTTTT
>TRBJ1-4|-|TRBV2|-
CASSGAPGEMVEKLFF
TGTGCCAGCAGCGGGGCCCCAGGGGAGATGGTTGAAAAACTGTTTTTT
>TRBJ1-4|-|TRBV6-5|-
CASSYSPRGGEKLFF
TGTGCCAGCAGTTACTCTCCCAGGGGTGGTGAAAAACTGTTTTTT
>TRBJ2-7|-|TRBV9|-
CASSVGGWSFYYEQYF
TGTGCCAGCAGCGTAGGAGGGTGGTCATTCTACTACGAGCAGTACTTC
>TRBJ2-5|TRBD1|TRBV4-1|-
CASSHPSKETGIQETQYF
TGCGCCAGCAGCCACCCATCTAAGGAGACAGGGATCCAAGAGACCCAGTACTTC